Listed below are T cell receptor beta chains from one sample, sequenced in a study of blood T cell repertoires in COVID-19. This table comes from immunoSEQ multiplex PCR, and its TCRdb copy is limited to in-frame clones, with some not included. The table has under 200,000 clones, about 80% seen once; the top ten hold around 2.4%. The source material was peripheral blood. The origin of the receptors is a human donor with acute or convalescent COVID-19. The donor label of this sample is uncertain. The CDR3 runs from the conserved cysteine through the conserved F or W. The D gene is left open where the match is weak. Clone size is stated in some rows and not others, as once, few, many or a class when expanded.

j_call v_call d_call clone_size cdr3_aa cdr3_nt
TRBJ2-7 TRBV19 TRBD1 NA CASSADREREQYF TGTGCCAGTAGTGCGGACAGGGAGAGGGAGCAGTACTTC
TRBJ1-2 TRBV3-1/TRBV3-2 NA NA CASSQLGGQSFHYGYTF TGTGCCAGCAGCCAATTAGGCGGACAGAGCTTTCACTATGGCTACACCTTC
TRBJ1-3 TRBV25-1 NA once CASSELGTLGNTIYF TGTGCCAGCAGTGAATTGGGGACACTTGGAAACACCATATATTTT
TRBJ1-1 TRBV19 TRBD1 NA CASSLGQGEATEAFF TGTGCCAGTAGTCTGGGACAGGGAGAGGCCACTGAAGCTTTCTTT
TRBJ2-7 TRBV6-2/TRBV6-3 TRBD1 NA CASSYSGRGSSYEQYF TGTGCCAGCAGTTACTCAGGCAGGGGGAGCTCCTACGAGCAGTACTTC
TRBJ1-1 TRBV28 NA NA CASSSYILGTEAFF TGTGCCAGCAGTTCATATATACTCGGGACTGAAGCTTTCTTT
TRBJ1-3 TRBV4-1 NA once CASSPPTGSGNTIYF TGCGCCAGCAGCCCCCCAACAGGCTCCGGAAACACCATATATTTT
TRBJ1-6 TRBV10-3 TRBD1 NA CAIRDRGDNSPLHF TGTGCCATCAGGGACAGGGGGGATAATTCACCCCTCCACTTT
TRBJ2-2 TRBV7-9 NA NA CASSYAGNTGELFF TGTGCCAGCAGCTACGCCGGGAACACCGGGGAGCTGTTTTTT
TRBJ2-1 TRBV5-1 NA NA CASSLTLVNRLKYNEQFF TGCGCCAGCAGCTTGACCCTAGTAAATAGGCTCAAGTACAATGAGCAGTTCTTC
TRBJ2-1 TRBV3-1/TRBV3-2 TRBD2 NA CASSLITLAGGNEQFF TGTGCCAGCAGCTTGATTACCCTAGCGGGGGGCAATGAGCAGTTCTTC
TRBJ1-2 TRBV7-8 NA NA CASSLLSITGGANYGYTF TGTGCCAGCAGCTTACTCTCCATCACGGGCGGGGCAAACTATGGCTACACCTTC
TRBJ2-1 TRBV10-1 TRBD2 NA CASSRSLAEGTYNEQFF TGCGCCAGCAGCCGTTCACTAGCGGAAGGGACCTACAATGAGCAGTTCTTC
TRBJ2-7 TRBV5-4 TRBD2 NA CASSPGTSAFNEQYF TGTGCCAGCAGCCCCGGGACTAGCGCATTCAACGAGCAGTACTTC
TRBJ1-6 TRBV5-1 TRBD1 NA CASSLTGVSPLHF TGCGCCAGCAGCTTGACAGGGGTTTCACCCCTCCACTTT
TRBJ2-7 TRBV5-1 TRBD2 NA CASSLGGSGSSYEQYF TGCGCCAGCAGCTTGGGGGGCAGCGGGAGCTCCTACGAGCAGTACTTC
TRBJ2-1 TRBV7-2 TRBD2 NA CASSSSGSYNEQFF TGTGCCAGCAGCAGCAGCGGGAGCTACAATGAGCAGTTCTTC
TRBJ2-7 TRBV30 TRBD2 NA CAWSKGTSGRAYSYEQYF TGTGCCTGGAGTAAGGGGACTAGCGGGAGGGCATACTCCTACGAGCAGTACTTC
TRBJ1-6 TRBV19 TRBD1 NA CASMMTGGNSPLHF TGTGCCAGTATGATGACAGGGGGGAATTCACCCCTCCACTTT
TRBJ2-7 TRBV7-2 TRBD1 NA CASSFLTGGRGEQYF TGTGCCAGCAGCTTTCTGACAGGGGGCAGGGGCGAGCAGTACTTC
TRBJ2-2 TRBV7-2 NA NA CASSPGHNTGELFF TGTGCCAGCAGCCCCGGACACAACACCGGGGAGCTGTTTTTT
TRBJ1-1 TRBV19 NA NA CASSFTMNTEAFF TGTGCCAGTAGTTTCACAATGAACACTGAAGCTTTCTTT
TRBJ2-4 TRBV5-1 TRBD2 NA CASSNPGLEGNIQYF TGCGCCAGCAGCAATCCGGGACTAGAGGGAAACATTCAGTACTTC
TRBJ1-3 TRBV29-1 NA NA CSVTGSSQNTIYF TGCAGCGTTACCGGGTCATCCCAAAACACCATATATTTT
TRBJ1-3 TRBV18 TRBD1 NA CASSPGQAASGNTIYF TGTGCCAGCTCTCCCGGACAGGCGGCCTCTGGAAACACCATATATTTT
TRBJ2-3 TRBV5-5 TRBD2 NA CASSPAGGGAYTQYF TGTGCCAGCAGCCCCGCGGGCGGGGGGGCGTATACGCAGTATTTT
TRBJ1-6 TRBV12-3/TRBV12-4 NA NA CASGGLNTLHF TGTGCCAGCGGGGGCCTGAACACCCTCCACTTT
TRBJ2-5 TRBV18 TRBD1 NA CASSPPTGEETQYF TGTGCCAGCTCACCACCGACAGGGGAAGAGACCCAGTACTTC
TRBJ1-4 TRBV30 NA NA CAWSIRGGRANEKLFF TGTGCCTGGAGTATAAGGGGCGGACGTGCTAATGAAAAACTGTTTTTT
TRBJ1-4 TRBV3-1/TRBV3-2 NA NA CASSQVPVATNEKLFF TGTGCCAGCAGCCAAGTTCCGGTTGCAACTAATGAAAAACTGTTTTTT
TRBJ1-2 TRBV5-1 NA NA CASSYMTELYGYTF TGCGCCAGTTCTTATATGACAGAGCTCTATGGCTACACCTTC
TRBJ2-2 TRBV19 TRBD1 NA CASSIIRQGAGELFF TGTGCCAGTAGTATCATTCGACAGGGGGCCGGGGAGCTGTTTTTT